This paragraph reports one TCR beta chain. These data are taken from a study of blood T cell repertoires in COVID-19. Germline V gene sequence: CDR1 SGHNT, CDR2 YENEEA. V was pared by 1 base and J by 6 bases, with 6 bases between. The CDR3 totals 13 residues. Clones were sequenced by immunoSEQ multiplex PCR, and TCRdb holds only the in-frame ones, with some missing. The sample lists roughly 460,000 clones; 70% to 90% were seen once. The receptor comes from a man between 18 and 35 years old with COVID-19, enrolled during active disease. Sequenced input: peripheral blood. The chain recombines TRBV11-3 with TRBJ2-2; tentatively, D is TRBD2 (5 bases). CDR3 sequence (DNA): TGTGCCAGCAGCTTAGGGCGGGCCGGGGAGCTGTTTTTT. It codes for CASSLGRAGELFF.